This entry lists 29 T cell receptor beta chains sequenced from one sample in a study of blood T cells in healthy people across ages. It was with a sample-barcoded 5' primer and a J-beta primer mix that a second PCR of about 6 to 12 cycles was run. From the 5' RACE reads, TCRdb called clonotypes with MiXCR, one entry per CDR3 protein. This sample has 1.6 million or so distinct CDR3 sequences, with about 35% found just once. The sequenced material came from blood. The source is a woman between 25 and 40 years old in good health.

This chain connects TRBV11-2 to TRBJ2-5; either TRBD1 or TRBD2 may fit D (5 bases each). V lost 0 bases, J lost 4 bases, and 15 bases lay in between. CDR1 is SGHAT, CDR2 FQNNGV, per germline. The CDR3 spans 16 residues. As DNA, the CDR3 is TGTGCCAGCAGCTTAGAGGGGGTTGGAATACGAGAGACCCAGTACTTC. Translating gives CASSLEGVGIRETQYF. Together with reference TRBV11-2 and TRBJ2-5, the CDR3 gives the full variable domain: EAGVAQSPRYKIIEKRQSVAFWCNPISGHATLYWYQQILGQGPKLLIQFQNNGVVDDSQLPKDRFSAERLKGVDSTLKIQPAKLEDSAVYLCASSLEGVGIRETQYFGPGTRLLVL.

In its sample, this clonotype was seen a few times. The rearrangement links TRBV6-1 to TRBJ2-3, with a tentative D call TRBD2 (6 bases). Germline lookup yields CDR1 MNHNS and CDR2 SASEGT. There are 11 residues in the CDR3. Trimming took off 3 bases at V and 14 bases at J, with 12 bases between the two ends. CDR3 loop: CASSEGGPGYF. CDR3 DNA: TGTGCCAGCAGTGAGGGGGGTCCAGGGTATTTT.

This chain joins TRBV14 and TRBJ2-7; D is ambiguous. The CDR3 runs 15 residues. Trimming removed 4 bases at V and 2 bases at J, with 15 bases between. Per germline, CDR1 SGHDN and CDR2 FVKESK. The CDR3 loop reads CASSPTELGTYEQYF. The DNA for the CDR3 is TGTGCCAGCAGCCCGACGGAGCTAGGCACCTACGAGCAGTACTTC.

This clonotype was found a few times. The J gene is TRBJ2-1, the V gene TRBV12-3 or TRBV12-4; tentatively, D is TRBD2 (7 bases). The CDR3 consists of 15 residues. Trimming stripped 5 bases from V and 8 bases from J, with 19 bases between. The chain's CDR3 is CASSTEWGGPHEQFF. CDR3 bases: TGTGCCAGCAGTACCGAGTGGGGGGGCCCTCATGAGCAGTTCTTC.

This rearrangement joins TRBV2 to TRBJ1-5; D is undetermined. Trimming removed 7 bases at V and 5 bases at J, with 15 bases between. CDR1 and CDR2 (germline): SNHLY, FYNNEI. The CDR3 totals 14 residues. The CDR3 coding sequence is TGTGCCAGCACCCTCCGGGTGCGTGATCAGCCCCAGCATTTT. Its translation: CASTLRVRDQPQHF. Combining the CDR3 with reference TRBV2 and TRBJ1-5 gives the whole variable domain EPEVTQTPSHQVTQMGQEVILRCVPISNHLYFYWYRQILGQKVEFLVSFYNNEISEKSEIFDDQFSVERPDGSNFTLKIRSTKLEDSAMYFCASTLRVRDQPQHFGDGTRLSIL.

The chain couples TRBV20-1 to TRBJ2-3; D perhaps matches TRBD2 (6 bases). V lost 0 bases and J 2 bases, leaving 12 bases between the germline ends. Germline CDR1 reads DFQATT; CDR2 reads SNEGSKA (reference sequence). CDR3 size: 15 residues. CDR3 residues: CSARDLGDSTDTQYF. The CDR3 nucleotides are TGCAGTGCTAGAGATCTGGGGGACTCCACAGATACGCAGTATTTT.

This clonotype was observed a handful of times. V and J are TRBV28 and TRBJ1-5; D possibly corresponds to TRBD1 (6 bases). The CDR3 totals 15 residues. Between the trimmed V and J ends, which lost 1 base and 1 base, there was a span of 8 bases. Per germline, CDR1 MDHEN and CDR2 SYDVKM. CDR3 protein: CASSLLTGSNQPQHF. In nucleotides, the CDR3 is TGTGCCAGCAGTTTATTGACAGGAAGCAATCAGCCCCAGCATTTT.

The chain uses TRBV20-1 and TRBJ2-7; the match to TRBD2 covers 10 bases. The CDR3 runs to 17 residues. V dropped 0 bases and J dropped 2; count of bases not matched to a gene: 10. Germline V lookup: CDR1 DFQATT, CDR2 SNEGSKA (reference sequence). The CDR3: CSARDGASGSLAYEQYF. CDR3 sequence (DNA): TGCAGTGCTAGAGACGGGGCTAGCGGGAGTCTAGCCTACGAGCAGTACTTC.

This clonotype was observed a few times. A much larger clonotype is one base distant, so this may be a read error. The chain recombines TRBV10-3 with TRBJ2-2, with 8 bases identical to TRBD2. This CDR3 has 16 amino acids. CDR1 is ENHRY and CDR2 is SYGVKD in the germline V gene. CDR3: CAISFKREPNTGERFF. The CDR3 bases are TGTGCCATCAGTTTTAAGCGGGAGCCAAACACCGGGGAGCGGTTTTTT.

V gene TRBV7-2 combines with J gene TRBJ2-2, with a possible D match to TRBD2 (5 bases). The CDR3 totals 15 residues. Germline V gene data show CDR1 as SGHTA and CDR2 as FQGNSA. Trimming took off 2 bases at V and 7 bases at J, with 14 bases between the two ends. CDR3 amino acids: CASSLSGVSVGELFF. The CDR3 DNA reads as TGTGCCAGCAGCTTATCCGGGGTTTCTGTCGGGGAGCTGTTTTTT.

The chain recombines TRBV4-1 with TRBJ2-5; TRBD2 matches 7 bases. This CDR3 has 13 residues. V was clipped by 7 bases and J by 5 bases; unmatched bases: 7. Germline V gene data show CDR1 as MGHRA and CDR2 as YSYEKL. CDR3 region: CASTLRRGETQYF. In DNA, the CDR3 is TGCGCCAGCACCCTAAGGCGGGGGGAGACCCAGTACTTC.

This chain uses TRBV6-1 with TRBJ2-7, with D unclear. Germline V gene data show CDR1 as MNHNS and CDR2 as SASEGT. The germline V and J ends were trimmed by 1 base and 2 bases, with 6 bases remaining between them. The CDR3 consists of 13 residues. This CDR3 reads CASSEETAYEQYF. CDR3 DNA: TGTGCCAGCAGTGAAGAAACGGCCTACGAGCAGTACTTC.

As DNA, the CDR3 is TGTGCCAGCAGATCCATGGGGAACACTGAAGCTTTCTTT. Translating it yields CASRSMGNTEAFF. This chain joins TRBV28 and TRBJ1-1, with no clear D. V lost 6 bases to trimming and J lost 1 base, with 9 bases between them. In germline, CDR1 is MDHEN, CDR2 SYDVKM. The length of the CDR3 is 13 residues.

This clonotype showed up many times. The chain uses TRBV3-1 and TRBJ2-5; 7 nucleotides agree with TRBD2. Germline V gene lookup returns CDR1 LGHDT and CDR2 YNNKEL (reference sequence). The CDR3 length is 14 residues. After removal of 4 bases from V and 0 bases from J, the junction contained 2 bases not matched to a gene. CDR3 nucleotide sequence: TGTGCCAGCAGCCTTAGCGGGTACCAAGAGACCCAGTACTTC. This sequence encodes CASSLSGYQETQYF.

The V call is TRBV12-3 or TRBV12-4, the J call TRBJ2-1, with D unclear. The CDR3 runs to 14 residues. Deletions cut 6 bases from V and 10 bases from J, with 19 bases between. The CDR3 sequence is CASSPGVPRWEQFF. The DNA of the CDR3 is TGTGCCAGCAGCCCTGGGGTGCCTCGGTGGGAGCAGTTCTTC.

In this sample, this clonotype turned up a few times. The chain is built from TRBV11-2 and TRBJ1-3, with D possibly TRBD1 on 5 matching bases. The CDR3 has 18 residues. The germline V and J ends were trimmed by 3 bases and 2 bases, with 20 bases remaining between them. Germline values: CDR1 SGHAT, CDR2 FQNNGV. This CDR3 reads CASSFPHPGAGPGNTIYF. The CDR3 DNA reads TGTGCCAGCAGCTTTCCCCATCCGGGAGCGGGGCCTGGAAACACCATATATTTT.

V is TRBV20-1 and J is TRBJ2-7; 8 nucleotides agree with TRBD2. CDR1 is DFQATT and CDR2 is SNEGSKA in the germline V gene (reference sequence). The ends lost 0 bases at V and 3 bases at J; junction bases unmatched: 4. CDR3 length: 14 residues. In DNA, the CDR3 is TGCAGTGCTAGAGAACTAGCGGAAGGCTACGAGCAGTACTTC. Its translation: CSARELAEGYEQYF.

This clonotype was seen a few times. The J gene is TRBJ1-1, the V gene TRBV2, with 10 bases that match TRBD1. The CDR3 sequence is 13 residues long. The germline gives CDR1 SNHLY, CDR2 FYNNEI. The V and J ends lost 7 bases and 3 bases, in that order; junction bases with no gene match: 2. CDR3: CASTGQGDTEAFF. For the CDR3, the DNA is TGTGCCAGCACCGGACAGGGGGACACTGAAGCTTTCTTT.

A remark on this clonotype: The junction shows a germline mismatch at one end, possibly a read error. The chain couples TRBV7-2 to TRBJ1-1; D gene unclear. The germline V gene encodes CDR1 SGHTA and CDR2 FQGNSA. This CDR3 spans 15 amino acids. CDR3 sequence (DNA): TGCGCCAGCAGCCCTAACCGGGCCACGAACACTGAAGCTTTCTTT. Translation gives CASSPNRATNTEAFF.

Only a few counts were recorded for this clonotype. The chain has TRBV20-1 and TRBJ2-1, with 7 bases fitting TRBD2. From germline, CDR1 is DFQATT and CDR2 SNEGSKA (reference sequence). V lost 5 bases, J lost 10 bases, and 17 bases stayed unmatched. CDR3 length: 15 residues. The CDR3 nucleotides are TGCAGTGCTCGAATCCGACTCGGGGGGTCAAAGGAGCAGTTCTTC. Translating gives CSARIRLGGSKEQFF.

The V gene is TRBV2, the J gene TRBJ2-3; D unclear. CDR1 and CDR2 from the germline V gene are SNHLY and FYNNEI. The CDR3 has 15 residues. Trimming removed 1 base from V and 6 bases from J, with 14 bases in between. CDR3 residues: CASSEGRVWSDTQYF. CDR3 DNA sequence: TGTGCCAGCAGTGAAGGCCGGGTATGGTCCGATACGCAGTATTTT.

A few counts support this clonotype. The chain employs TRBV3-1 and TRBJ2-7, with TRBD1 matching 9 bases. The CDR3 runs to 15 residues. V lost 0 bases and J lost 3; bases outside the gene matches: 3. Germline CDR1 is LGHDT and CDR2 is YNNKEL (reference sequence). CDR3: CASSQDGTGIYEQYF. In DNA, the CDR3 is TGTGCCAGCAGCCAAGACGGGACAGGGATCTACGAGCAGTACTTC.

This clonotype was found a few times. A junction boundary mismatches the germline segment, possibly from a read error. The V call is TRBV18, the J call TRBJ1-2; TRBD1 is a possible D gene (5 bases). This CDR3 contains 13 residues. The germline V gene has CDR1 KGHSH and CDR2 LQKENI. CDR3 region: CASPPSRDYGYTF. The CDR3 coding sequence is TGTGCCAGCCCACCCAGCAGGGACTATGGCTACACCTTC.

The chain is built from TRBV5-4 and TRBJ2-3; TRBD2 matches 13 bases. The junction had 5 bases not matched to a gene; V was cut back by 5 bases and J by 2 bases. There are 16 residues in the CDR3. CDR1 is SGHNT, CDR2 YYREEE, per germline (reference sequence). CDR3 nucleotides: TGTGCCAGCAGTTGGGGGACTAGCGGGACCACAGATACGCAGTATTTT. Encoded protein: CASSWGTSGTTDTQYF.

This clonotype appeared many times. The V call is TRBV20-1, the J call TRBJ2-5; D perhaps matches TRBD1 (5 bases). V was cut by 6 bases and J by 6 bases, with 17 bases left in between. Germline values: CDR1 DFQATT, CDR2 SNEGSKA (reference sequence). The length of the CDR3 is 13 residues. This chain's CDR3 is CSAPTVKEKTQYF. CDR3 sequence (DNA): TGCAGTGCCCCGACAGTCAAAGAAAAGACCCAGTACTTC.

This clonotype was found many times. The genes are TRBV6-1 and TRBJ2-7; no clear D. Looked up from germline, CDR1 is MNHNS and CDR2 is SASEGT. CDR3 size: 12 residues. V was clipped by 3 bases and J by 4 bases, with 7 bases between them. The CDR3 DNA follows: TGTGCCAGCAGTGACCAAAGATACGAGCAGTACTTC. Translating gives CASSDQRYEQYF.

The rearrangement links TRBV18 to TRBJ2-3, with D perhaps matching TRBD1 (6 bases). Germline V gene data show CDR1 as KGHSH and CDR2 as LQKENI. The CDR3 sequence is 17 residues long. Trimming took off 0 bases at V and 0 bases at J, with 13 bases between the two ends. Here the CDR3 DNA reads TGTGCCAGCTCACCACCGAACCAGGGGCCTAGCACAGATACGCAGTATTTT. It codes for CASSPPNQGPSTDTQYF.

About this clonotype: The junction departs from the called germline gene at one end, perhaps through a read error. This rearrangement joins TRBV5-6 to TRBJ1-2; TRBD1 agrees at 8 bases. The CDR3 sequence is 15 residues long. Germline values: CDR1 SGHDT, CDR2 YYEEEE. The CDR3 spells CANSLVGQEVSGYTF. CDR3 nucleotide sequence: TGTGCCAACAGCTTGGTGGGACAGGAAGTTTCTGGCTACACCTTC.

This clonotype was detected many times. This chain links TRBV20-1 with TRBJ2-3; D gene uncertain. V was trimmed by 0 bases and J by 4 bases, leaving 5 bases between them. Germline assignment: CDR1 DFQATT and CDR2 SNEGSKA (reference sequence). This CDR3 region has 12 residues. DNA for the CDR3: TGCAGTGCTAGAGATCCCCCAGATACGCAGTATTTT. Its translation is CSARDPPDTQYF.